Listed here are 8 T cell receptor beta chains from one sample, sequenced in a study of human T cells and chemical hapten exposure. Time point described: pre-sensitization, week 0. Indicated treatment: therapeutic diphenylcyclopropenone sensitization with weekly scalp DPC. TCRdb passed the RACE reads through MiXCR, listing each CDR3 protein once. The sample consists of under 200,000 distinct CDR3 sequences, around 30% of them appearing once. The source material was whole blood, sampled in connection with sensitization to the hapten diphenylcyclopropenone (DPC). Every receptor here comes from a woman aged 25 to 39 with alopecia areata. Some clones in this sample may be carry-over from other donors' samples.

The gene calls are TRBV7-9 and TRBJ1-2; D remains unclear. V shed 5 bases and J shed 4 bases, with 20 bases lying between them. Germline CDR1 and CDR2: SEHNR and FQNEAQ (reference sequence). This CDR3 is built from 16 residues. The CDR3: CASSQVRIADFYGYTF. Here the CDR3 DNA reads TGTGCCAGCAGCCAGGTCAGGATCGCCGACTTCTATGGCTACACCTTC.

The CDR3 sequence: CSVETLGQDSNQPQHF. CDR3 nucleotides: TGCAGCGTTGAGACTTTGGGTCAAGATAGCAATCAGCCCCAGCATTTT. The V and J genes are TRBV29-1 and TRBJ1-5; no clear D. The ends were cut back, 3 bases at V and 0 bases at J, with 15 bases in the middle. CDR3 length: 16 residues. The V gene's germline CDR1 is SQVTM and CDR2 ANQGSEA.

V and J are TRBV20-1 and TRBJ1-5, with 8 bases aligning to TRBD1. Germline V gene lookup returns CDR1 DFQATT and CDR2 SNEGSKA (reference sequence). V lost 5 bases, J lost 4 bases, and 4 bases stayed unmatched. CDR3 length equals 13 residues. The CDR3 nucleotides read TGCAGTGCTGTCGGGACAGGAAATCAGCCCCAGCATTTT. As protein: CSAVGTGNQPQHF.

The chain has TRBV28 and TRBJ2-5; tentative D call: TRBD2 (6 bases). CDR3 length: 15 residues. In germline, CDR1 is MDHEN, CDR2 SYDVKM. V was trimmed by 6 bases and J by 4 bases, leaving 18 bases between them. In DNA form, the CDR3 reads TGTGCCAGCAGGGGAGGACTCCCCCTCGGAGAGACCCAGTACTTC. It encodes CASRGGLPLGETQYF.

V and J are TRBV5-1 and TRBJ2-3; TRBD2 matches at 7 bases. CDR3 length: 14 amino acids. Germline lookup yields CDR1 SGHRS and CDR2 YFSETQ. Trimming removed 0 bases from V and 5 bases from J; junction bases left unmatched: 3. The CDR3 coding sequence is TGCGCCAGCAGCTTGGTAGCGGGTGGAGATACGCAGTATTTT. It encodes CASSLVAGGDTQYF.

This clonotype appeared a single time. The chain employs TRBV6-2 or TRBV6-3 and TRBJ2-2; TRBD2 matches at 10 bases. Looked up from germline, CDR1 is MNHEY and CDR2 is SVGEGT. This CDR3 has 18 residues. Trimming at V came to 2 bases and at J to 2 bases, leaving 8 bases not matched to a gene. The DNA of the CDR3 is TGTGCCAGCAGTTACAAAATGACTAGCGGGTACAACACCGGGGAGCTGTTTTTT. Translated: CASSYKMTSGYNTGELFF.

This clonotype was detected a few times. The rearrangement uses TRBV5-6 and TRBJ2-7; 8 bases line up with TRBD1. Germline V gene lookup returns CDR1 SGHDT and CDR2 YYEEEE. V lost 5 bases, J lost 2 bases, and 9 bases stayed unmatched. CDR3 length equals 15 residues. The CDR3 protein is CASSRGRTGTYEQYF. As DNA, the CDR3 is TGTGCCAGCAGTCGGGGGAGGACAGGGACCTACGAGCAGTACTTC.

The table lists this clonotype with a count of one. The V call is TRBV2, the J call TRBJ2-4; D gene uncertain. This CDR3 contains 14 residues. The V gene lost 4 bases and the J gene lost 2 bases, with 9 bases spanning the gap. Germline V gene sequence: CDR1 SNHLY, CDR2 FYNNEI. CDR3 residues: CASSVGQSKNIQYF. CDR3 bases: TGTGCCAGCAGTGTAGGGCAGTCCAAAAACATTCAGTACTTC.